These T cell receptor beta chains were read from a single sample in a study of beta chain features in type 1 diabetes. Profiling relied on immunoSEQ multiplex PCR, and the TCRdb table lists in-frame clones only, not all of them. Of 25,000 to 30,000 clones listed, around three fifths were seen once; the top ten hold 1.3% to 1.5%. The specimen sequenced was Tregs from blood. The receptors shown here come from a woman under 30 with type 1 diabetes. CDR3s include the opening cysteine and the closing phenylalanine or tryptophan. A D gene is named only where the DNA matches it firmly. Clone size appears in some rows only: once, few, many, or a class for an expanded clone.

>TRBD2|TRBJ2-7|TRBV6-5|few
CASRELAGSAYEQYF
TGTGCCAGCAGAGAACTAGCGGGATCGGCCTACGAGCAGTACTTC
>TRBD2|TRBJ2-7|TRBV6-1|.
CASRDLAGGSYEQYF
TGTGCCAGCAGGGATCTAGCGGGTGGGTCCTACGAGCAGTACTTC
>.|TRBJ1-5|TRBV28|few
CASGRLISNQPQHF
TGTGCCAGCGGCAGACTAATTAGCAATCAGCCCCAGCATTTT
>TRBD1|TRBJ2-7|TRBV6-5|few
CASRDRGTYEQYF
TGTGCCAGCAGGGACAGGGGGACCTACGAGCAGTACTTC
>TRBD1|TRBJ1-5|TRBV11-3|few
CASSTQGNQPQHF
TGTGCCAGCAGCACACAGGGGAATCAGCCCCAGCATTTT
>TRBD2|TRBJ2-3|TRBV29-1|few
CSVPRGGLNTDTQYF
TGCAGCGTCCCCCGGGGGGGGTTAAACACAGATACGCAGTATTTT
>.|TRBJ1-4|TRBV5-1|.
CASSVGAEDEKLFF
TGCGCCAGCAGTGTAGGCGCGGAAGATGAAAAACTGTTTTTT
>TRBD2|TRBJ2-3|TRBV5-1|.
CASSLVRGAYTDTQYF
TGCGCCAGCAGCTTGGTGCGGGGGGCCTACACAGATACGCAGTATTTT
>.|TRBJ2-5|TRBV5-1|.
CASSRDSPAEETQYF
TGCGCCAGCAGTCGGGACTCCCCGGCGGAAGAGACCCAGTACTTC
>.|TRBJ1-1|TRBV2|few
CASSAMTGGTEAFF
TGTGCCAGCAGCGCGATGACAGGAGGCACTGAAGCTTTCTTT
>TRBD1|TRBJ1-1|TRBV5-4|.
CASSPPGQRPEAFF
TGTGCCAGCAGCCCACCGGGACAGAGACCTGAAGCTTTCTTT
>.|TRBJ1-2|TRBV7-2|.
CASSDRTQTSYGYTF
TGTGCCAGCAGTGATCGGACTCAGACAAGTTATGGCTACACCTTC
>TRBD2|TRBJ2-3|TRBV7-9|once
CASSRLAGGLDTQYF
TGTGCCAGCAGCCGACTAGCGGGAGGGCTCGATACGCAGTATTTT
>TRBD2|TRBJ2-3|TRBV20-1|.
CSAPRGGTQYF
TGCAGTGCGCCGAGGGGAGGGACGCAGTATTTT
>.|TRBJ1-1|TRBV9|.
CASSRHMNTEAFF
TGTGCCAGTTCCAGGCATATGAACACTGAAGCTTTCTTT
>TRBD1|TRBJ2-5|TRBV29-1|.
CSVTLGQGRETQYF
TGCAGCGTGACCTTAGGACAGGGCCGAGAGACCCAGTACTTC
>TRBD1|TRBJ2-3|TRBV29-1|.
CSVTGESTDTQYF
TGCAGCGTCACAGGGGAAAGCACAGATACGCAGTATTTT
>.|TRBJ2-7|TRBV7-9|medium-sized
CASSLALQESSYEQYF
TGTGCCAGCAGCTTAGCTTTACAGGAGAGCTCCTACGAGCAGTACTTC
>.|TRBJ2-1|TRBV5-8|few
CASSLTGWGYNEQFF
TGTGCCAGCAGCTTGACAGGCTGGGGCTACAATGAGCAGTTCTTC
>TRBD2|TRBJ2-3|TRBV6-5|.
CASSYSTSVPTHTQYF
TGTGCCAGCAGTTACTCGACTAGCGTCCCTACACATACGCAGTATTTT
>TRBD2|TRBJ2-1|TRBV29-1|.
CSVSGTSSYNEQFF
TGCAGCGTTTCCGGGACTAGCTCCTACAATGAGCAGTTCTTC
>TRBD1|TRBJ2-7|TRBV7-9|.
CASSSSRTGKIIHEQYF
TGTGCCAGCAGCTCCAGCCGGACAGGGAAGATAATTCACGAGCAGTACTTC
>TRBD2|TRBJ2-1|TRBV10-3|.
CAIRPGLANSYNEQFF
TGTGCCATCAGACCGGGACTAGCTAACTCCTACAATGAGCAGTTCTTC
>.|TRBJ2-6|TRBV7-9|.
CASRLNSGANVLTF
TGTGCCAGCAGGCTAAATTCTGGGGCCAACGTCCTGACTTTC
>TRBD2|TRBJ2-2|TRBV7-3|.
CASRGTRDTGELFF
TGTGCCAGTCGGGGGACTAGGGACACCGGGGAGCTGTTTTTT
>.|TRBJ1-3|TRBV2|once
CASSFTGDKEDF
TGTGCCAGCAGTTTCACCGGGGATAAGGAGGATTTT
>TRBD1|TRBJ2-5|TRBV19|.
CASRRRDRAQETQYF
TGTGCCAGTAGGCGGAGGGACAGGGCACAAGAGACCCAGTACTTC
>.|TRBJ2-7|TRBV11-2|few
CASSPDRTYSYEQYF
TGTGCCAGCAGCCCCGACAGGACCTATTCCTACGAGCAGTACTTC
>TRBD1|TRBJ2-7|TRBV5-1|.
CASSLMDRWTYEQYF
TGCGCCAGCAGCTTGATGGACAGGTGGACCTACGAGCAGTACTTC
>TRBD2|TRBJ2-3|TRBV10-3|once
CAISRLAGAGSTQYF
TGTGCCATCAGTCGACTAGCGGGAGCTGGCAGTACGCAGTATTTT
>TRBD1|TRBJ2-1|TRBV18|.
CASSPPRDRVRDEQFF
TGTGCCAGCTCACCACCCAGGGACAGGGTGAGGGATGAGCAGTTCTTC
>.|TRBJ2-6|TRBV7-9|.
CASSPSSGANVLTF
TGTGCCAGCAGCCCTAGCTCTGGGGCCAACGTCCTGACTTTC
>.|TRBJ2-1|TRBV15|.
CATSRDDEDNYNEQFF
TGTGCCACCAGCAGAGATGATGAGGACAACTACAATGAGCAGTTCTTC
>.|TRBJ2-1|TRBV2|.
CASEQGTYNEQFF
TGTGCCAGCGAACAGGGAACCTACAATGAGCAGTTCTTC
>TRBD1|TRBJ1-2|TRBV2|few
CASSELQGYGGYTF
TGTGCCAGCAGTGAATTACAGGGGTACGGTGGCTACACCTTC
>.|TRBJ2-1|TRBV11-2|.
CASSPGRTKDNEQFF
TGTGCCAGCAGCCCCGGGAGAACGAAAGACAATGAGCAGTTCTTC
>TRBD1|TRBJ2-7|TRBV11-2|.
CASSLVDRGNEQYF
TGTGCCAGCAGCTTGGTGGACAGGGGTAACGAGCAGTACTTC
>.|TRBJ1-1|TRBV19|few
CASSTLDRNTEAFF
TGTGCCAGTAGTACCTTGGACAGGAACACTGAAGCTTTCTTT
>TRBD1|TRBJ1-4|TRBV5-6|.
CASSLGTGISEKLFF
TGTGCCAGCAGCTTGGGGACAGGGATAAGTGAAAAACTGTTTTTT
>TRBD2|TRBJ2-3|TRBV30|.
CAWSGLAGGTDTQYF
TGTGCCTGGAGTGGACTAGCGGGAGGAACAGATACGCAGTATTTT
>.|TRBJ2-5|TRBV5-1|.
CASSLGGGGQETQYF
TGCGCCAGCAGCTTGGGGGGGGGCGGACAAGAGACCCAGTACTTC
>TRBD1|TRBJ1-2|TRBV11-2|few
CASSPSRDSYGYTF
TGTGCCAGCAGCCCGAGCCGGGACAGCTATGGCTACACCTTC
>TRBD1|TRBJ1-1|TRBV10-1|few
CASRAGTGGRAFF
TGCGCCAGCAGGGCCGGGACAGGGGGCCGGGCTTTCTTT
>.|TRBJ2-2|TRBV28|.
CASSLAGRNTGELFF
TGTGCCAGCAGTTTGGCAGGCCGGAACACCGGGGAGCTGTTTTTT
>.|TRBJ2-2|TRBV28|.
CASRFRQARNTGELFF
TGTGCCAGCAGATTTAGACAGGCCCGGAACACCGGGGAGCTGTTTTTT
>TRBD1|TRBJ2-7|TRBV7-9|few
CASSSRGQSYEQYF
TGTGCCAGCAGCTCCAGGGGGCAATCCTACGAGCAGTACTTC
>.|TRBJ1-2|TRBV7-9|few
CASSLQGGGYTF
TGTGCCAGCAGCTTACAGGGAGGAGGCTACACCTTC
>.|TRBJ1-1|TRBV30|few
CAWSVVGGSATEAFF
TGTGCCTGGAGTGTAGTCGGGGGATCGGCCACTGAAGCTTTCTTT